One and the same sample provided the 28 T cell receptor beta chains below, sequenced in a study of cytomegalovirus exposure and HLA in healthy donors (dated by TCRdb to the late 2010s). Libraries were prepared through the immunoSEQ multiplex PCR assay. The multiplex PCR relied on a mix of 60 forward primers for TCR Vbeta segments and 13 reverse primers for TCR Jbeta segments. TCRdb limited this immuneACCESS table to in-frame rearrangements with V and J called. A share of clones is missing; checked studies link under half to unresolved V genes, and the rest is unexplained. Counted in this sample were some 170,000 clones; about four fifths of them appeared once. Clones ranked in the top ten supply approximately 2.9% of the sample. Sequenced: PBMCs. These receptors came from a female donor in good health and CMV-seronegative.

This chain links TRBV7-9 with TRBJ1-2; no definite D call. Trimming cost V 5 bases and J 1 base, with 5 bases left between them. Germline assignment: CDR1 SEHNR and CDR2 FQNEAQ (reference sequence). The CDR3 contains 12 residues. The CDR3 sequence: CASSPRNYGYTF. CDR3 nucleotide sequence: TGTGCCAGCAGCCCCCGTAACTATGGCTACACCTTC.

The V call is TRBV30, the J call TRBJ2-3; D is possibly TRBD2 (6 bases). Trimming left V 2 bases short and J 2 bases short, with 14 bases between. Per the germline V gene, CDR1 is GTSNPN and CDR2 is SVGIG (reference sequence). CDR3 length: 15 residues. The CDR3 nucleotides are TGTGCCTGGAGTCCCTTATTGGGACTCACAGATACGCAGTATTTT. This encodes CAWSPLLGLTDTQYF.

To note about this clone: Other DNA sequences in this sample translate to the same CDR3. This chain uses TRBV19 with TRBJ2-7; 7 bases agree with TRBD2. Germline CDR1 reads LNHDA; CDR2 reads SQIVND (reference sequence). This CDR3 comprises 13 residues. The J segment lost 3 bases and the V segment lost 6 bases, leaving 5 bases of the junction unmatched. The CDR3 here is CASSPGLVYEQYF. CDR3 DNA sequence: TGTGCCAGTAGCCCTGGACTAGTCTACGAGCAGTACTTC.

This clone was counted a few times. CDR3 in DNA: TGTGCCACCGCCCGGGGGGGCAGCTCCTACGAGCAGTACTTC. Amino acid sequence: CATARGGSSYEQYF. The V call is TRBV15, the J call TRBJ2-7, with 8 bases identical to TRBD2. Germline CDR1 LNHNV, CDR2 YYDKDF (reference sequence). V shed 8 bases and J 0 bases; nucleotides not matched to a gene: 6. This CDR3 is built from 14 residues.

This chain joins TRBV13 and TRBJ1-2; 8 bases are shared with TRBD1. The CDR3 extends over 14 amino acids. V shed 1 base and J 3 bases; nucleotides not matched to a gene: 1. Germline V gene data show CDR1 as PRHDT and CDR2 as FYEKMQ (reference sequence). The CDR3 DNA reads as TGTGCCAGCAGCTTAGACAGGGGGGACTATGGCTACACCTTC. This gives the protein CASSLDRGDYGYTF.

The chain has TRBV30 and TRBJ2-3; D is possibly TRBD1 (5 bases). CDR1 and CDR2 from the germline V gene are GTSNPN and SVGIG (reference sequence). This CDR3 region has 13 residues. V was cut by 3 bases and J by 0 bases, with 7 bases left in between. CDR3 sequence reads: CAWSRASTDTQYF. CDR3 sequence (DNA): TGTGCCTGGAGCAGGGCTAGCACAGATACGCAGTATTTT.

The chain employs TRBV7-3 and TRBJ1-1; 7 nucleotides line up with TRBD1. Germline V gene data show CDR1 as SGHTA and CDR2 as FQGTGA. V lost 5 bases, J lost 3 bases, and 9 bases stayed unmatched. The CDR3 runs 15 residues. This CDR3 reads CASSPNLDRDTEAFF. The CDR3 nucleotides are TGTGCCAGCAGCCCGAACCTAGACAGGGACACTGAAGCTTTCTTT.

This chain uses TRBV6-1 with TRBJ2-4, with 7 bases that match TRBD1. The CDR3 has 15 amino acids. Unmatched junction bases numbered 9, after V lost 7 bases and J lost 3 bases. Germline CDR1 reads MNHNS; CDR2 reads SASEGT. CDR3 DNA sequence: TGTGCCAGCACTCCAGGGACAGCAGGCAAAAACATTCAGTACTTC. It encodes CASTPGTAGKNIQYF.

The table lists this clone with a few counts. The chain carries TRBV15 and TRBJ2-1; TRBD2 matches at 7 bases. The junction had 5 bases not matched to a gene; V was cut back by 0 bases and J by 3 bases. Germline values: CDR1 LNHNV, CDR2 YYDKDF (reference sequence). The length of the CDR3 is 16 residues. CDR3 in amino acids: CATSRDVTSSYNEQFF. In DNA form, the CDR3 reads TGTGCCACCAGCAGAGATGTGACTAGCAGCTACAATGAGCAGTTCTTC.

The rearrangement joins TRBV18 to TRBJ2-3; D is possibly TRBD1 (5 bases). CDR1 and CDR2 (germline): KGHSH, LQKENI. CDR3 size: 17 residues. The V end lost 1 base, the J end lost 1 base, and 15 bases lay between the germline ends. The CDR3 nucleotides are TGTGCCAGCTCACCACGAGGAACAGGAGACCGCACAGATACGCAGTATTTT. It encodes CASSPRGTGDRTDTQYF.

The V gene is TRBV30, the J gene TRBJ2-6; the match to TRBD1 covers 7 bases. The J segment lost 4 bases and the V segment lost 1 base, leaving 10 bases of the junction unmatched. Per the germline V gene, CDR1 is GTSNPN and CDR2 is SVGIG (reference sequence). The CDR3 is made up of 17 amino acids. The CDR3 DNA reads TGTGCCTGGAGTGCCCAACAGGGGAAGGCGGGGGCCAACGTCCTGACTTTC. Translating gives CAWSAQQGKAGANVLTF.

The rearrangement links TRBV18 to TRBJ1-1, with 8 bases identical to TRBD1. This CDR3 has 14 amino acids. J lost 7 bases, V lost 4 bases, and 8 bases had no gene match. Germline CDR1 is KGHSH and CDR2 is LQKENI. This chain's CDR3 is CASSRPGGVGEAFF. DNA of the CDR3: TGTGCCAGCTCACGCCCAGGGGGCGTCGGTGAAGCTTTCTTT.

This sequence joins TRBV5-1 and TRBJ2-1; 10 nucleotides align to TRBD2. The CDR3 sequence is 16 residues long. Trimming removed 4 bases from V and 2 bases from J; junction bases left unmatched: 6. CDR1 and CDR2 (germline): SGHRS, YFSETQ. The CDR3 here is CASSPLAGATYNEQFF. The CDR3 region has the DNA TGCGCCAGCAGCCCCCTAGCGGGGGCCACCTACAATGAGCAGTTCTTC.

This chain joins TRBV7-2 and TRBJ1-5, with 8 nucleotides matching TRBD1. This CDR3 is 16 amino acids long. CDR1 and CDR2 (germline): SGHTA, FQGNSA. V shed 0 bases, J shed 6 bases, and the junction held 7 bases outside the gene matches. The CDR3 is CASSLAVAGGLQPQHF. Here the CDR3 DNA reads TGTGCCAGCAGCTTAGCGGTAGCAGGGGGCCTTCAGCCCCAGCATTTT.

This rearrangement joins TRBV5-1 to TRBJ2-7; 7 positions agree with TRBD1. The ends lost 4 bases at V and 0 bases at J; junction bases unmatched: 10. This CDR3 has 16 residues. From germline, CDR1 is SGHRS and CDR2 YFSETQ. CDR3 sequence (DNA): TGCGCCAGCAGCGCTTATCGGACAGGAAACTCCTACGAGCAGTACTTC. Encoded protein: CASSAYRTGNSYEQYF.

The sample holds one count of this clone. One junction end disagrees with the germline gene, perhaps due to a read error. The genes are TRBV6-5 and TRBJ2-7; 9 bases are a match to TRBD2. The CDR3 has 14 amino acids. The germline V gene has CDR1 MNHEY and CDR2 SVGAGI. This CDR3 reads CASTRRGGAYGQYF. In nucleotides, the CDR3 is TGTGCCAGCACTAGACGCGGGGGGGCTTACGGGCAGTACTTC.

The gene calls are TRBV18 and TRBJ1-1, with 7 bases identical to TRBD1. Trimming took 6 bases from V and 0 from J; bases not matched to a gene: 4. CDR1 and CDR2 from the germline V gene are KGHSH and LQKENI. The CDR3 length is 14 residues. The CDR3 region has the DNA TGTGCCAGCTCCCTGGGACAGATGAACACTGAAGCTTTCTTT. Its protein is CASSLGQMNTEAFF.

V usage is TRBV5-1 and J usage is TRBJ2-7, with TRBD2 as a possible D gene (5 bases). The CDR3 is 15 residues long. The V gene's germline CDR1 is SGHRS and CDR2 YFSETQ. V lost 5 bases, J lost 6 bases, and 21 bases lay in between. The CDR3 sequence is CASRFGVSPLGEQYF. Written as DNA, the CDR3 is TGCGCCAGCAGGTTCGGGGTTTCCCCCCTTGGCGAGCAGTACTTC.

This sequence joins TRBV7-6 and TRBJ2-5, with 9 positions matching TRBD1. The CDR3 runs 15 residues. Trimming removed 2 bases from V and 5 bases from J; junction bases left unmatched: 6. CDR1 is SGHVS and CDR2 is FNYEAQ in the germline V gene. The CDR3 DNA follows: TGTGCCAGCAGCTTAATGGCACAGGGGGCCGAGACCCAGTACTTC. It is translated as CASSLMAQGAETQYF. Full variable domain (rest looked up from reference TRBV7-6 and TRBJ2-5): GAGVSQSPRYKVTKRGQDVALRCDPISGHVSLYWYRQALGQGPEFLTYFNYEAQQDKSGLPNDRFSAERPEGSISTLTIQRTEQRDSAMYRCASSLMAQGAETQYFGPGTRLLVL.

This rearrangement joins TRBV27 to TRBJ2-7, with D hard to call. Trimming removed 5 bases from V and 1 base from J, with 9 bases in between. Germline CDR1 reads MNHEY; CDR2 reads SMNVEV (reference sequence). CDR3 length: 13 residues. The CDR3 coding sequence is TGTGCCAGCAGTACTACCCTTTCCTACGAGCAGTACTTC. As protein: CASSTTLSYEQYF.

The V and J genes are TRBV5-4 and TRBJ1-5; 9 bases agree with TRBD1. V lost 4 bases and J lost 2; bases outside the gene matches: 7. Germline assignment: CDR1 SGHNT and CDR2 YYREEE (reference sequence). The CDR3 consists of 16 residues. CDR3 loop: CASSSRTGEGNQPQHF. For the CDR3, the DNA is TGTGCCAGCAGCAGCCGGACAGGGGAGGGCAATCAGCCCCAGCATTTT.

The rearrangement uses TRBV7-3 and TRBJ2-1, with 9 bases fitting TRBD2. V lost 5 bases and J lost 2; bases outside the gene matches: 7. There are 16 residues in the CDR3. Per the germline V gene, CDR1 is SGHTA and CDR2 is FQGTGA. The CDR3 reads CASSLRGGGAYNEQFF. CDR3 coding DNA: TGTGCCAGCAGCCTCCGAGGCGGGGGGGCCTACAATGAGCAGTTCTTC.

The CDR3 spells CASSPTGVSAQHF. Written as DNA, the CDR3 is TGTGCCAGCAGTCCGACAGGGGTATCGGCCCAGCATTTT. The chain employs TRBV27 and TRBJ1-5; 8 bases map to TRBD1. This CDR3 has 13 amino acids. With V trimmed by 5 bases and J by 11 bases, 8 bases remained unmatched. The V gene's germline CDR1 is MNHEY and CDR2 SMNVEV (reference sequence).

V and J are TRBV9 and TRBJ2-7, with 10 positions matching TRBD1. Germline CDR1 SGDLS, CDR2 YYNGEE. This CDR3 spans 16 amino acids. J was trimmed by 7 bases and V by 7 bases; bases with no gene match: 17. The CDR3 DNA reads TGTGCCAGCGCCTCGGCCGCCTCGGGACAGGGGAAAGAGCAGTACTTC. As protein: CASASAASGQGKEQYF. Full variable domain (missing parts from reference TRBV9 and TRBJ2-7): DSGVTQTPKHLITATGQRVTLRCSPRSGDLSVYWYQQSLDQGLQFLIQYYNGEERAKGNILERFSAQQFPDLHSELNLSSLELGDSALYFCASASAASGQGKEQYFGPGTRLTVT.

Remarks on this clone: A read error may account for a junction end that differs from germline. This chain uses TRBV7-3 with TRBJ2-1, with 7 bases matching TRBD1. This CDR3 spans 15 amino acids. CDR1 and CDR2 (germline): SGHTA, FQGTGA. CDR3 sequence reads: CAGSTRGTVYNEQFF. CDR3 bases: TGTGCCGGCAGCACTAGGGGGACAGTCTACAATGAGCAGTTCTTC.

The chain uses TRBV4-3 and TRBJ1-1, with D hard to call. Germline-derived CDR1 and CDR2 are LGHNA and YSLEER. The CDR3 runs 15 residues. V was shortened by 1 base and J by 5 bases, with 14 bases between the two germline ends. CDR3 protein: CASSQVRGLRTEAFF. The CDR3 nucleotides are TGCGCCAGCAGCCAAGTTAGAGGCCTAAGAACTGAAGCTTTCTTT.

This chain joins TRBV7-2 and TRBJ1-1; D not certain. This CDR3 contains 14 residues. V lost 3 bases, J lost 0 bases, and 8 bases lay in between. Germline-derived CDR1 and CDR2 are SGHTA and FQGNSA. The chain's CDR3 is CASSFGGMNTEAFF. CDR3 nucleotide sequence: TGTGCCAGCAGCTTTGGCGGGATGAACACTGAAGCTTTCTTT.

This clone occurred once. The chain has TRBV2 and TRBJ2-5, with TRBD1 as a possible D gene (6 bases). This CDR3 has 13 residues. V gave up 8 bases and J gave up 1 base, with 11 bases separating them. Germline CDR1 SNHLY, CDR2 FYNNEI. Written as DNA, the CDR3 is TGTGCCAGCTCAAGACAGGTCCAAGAGACCCAGTACTTC. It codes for CASSRQVQETQYF.